One sample yielded the 24 T cell receptor beta chains listed below, sequenced in a study of shared clonotypes between healthy human individuals. Sequenced by immunoSEQ multiplex PCR; TCRdb stores in-frame clones only, minus some. The sample lists nearly 2 million clones, just under 95% occurring once. In the naive CD8 group, cells lacked CD45RO and were positively selected for CCR7, so terminally differentiated effector memory CD45RA+ cells were left out. Sequences were obtained from naive CD8+ T cells sorted from blood. All receptors derive from a man aged 18 to 35 in good health.

The chain employs TRBV12-5 and TRBJ2-1, with 14 positions matching TRBD2. The CDR3 runs 18 residues. CDR1 LGHNT and CDR2 FRNRAP come from the germline V gene. After removal of 6 bases from V and 1 base from J, the junction contained 8 bases not matched to a gene. The CDR3 protein is CASGPGTSGGQSYNEQFF. The CDR3 DNA follows: TGTGCTAGTGGCCCCGGGACTAGCGGGGGCCAATCCTACAATGAGCAGTTCTTC.

J is TRBJ1-1 and V is TRBV14; no definite D call. Germline V gene data show CDR1 as SGHDN and CDR2 as FVKESK. The ends were cut back, 0 bases at V and 2 bases at J, with 19 bases in the middle. The CDR3 is 18 residues long. The CDR3 nucleotides are TGTGCCAGCAGCCAAGATTTAGGACCTCTCTCGGCCAACACTGAAGCTTTCTTT. It codes for CASSQDLGPLSANTEAFF.

The V and J genes are TRBV27 and TRBJ2-7, with a weak D call TRBD1 (6 bases). Germline CDR1 reads MNHEY; CDR2 reads SMNVEV (reference sequence). V was pared by 2 bases and J by 6 bases, with 20 bases between. The CDR3 length is 16 residues. The CDR3 DNA reads as TGTGCCAGCAGTTTAGGCCCAGGGGCGTCAGTGGTCGAGCAGTACTTC. This encodes CASSLGPGASVVEQYF.

This chain links TRBV9 with TRBJ2-1; D tentatively reads TRBD1 or TRBD2 (6 bases each). V gave up 4 bases and J gave up 5 bases, with 13 bases separating them. The length of the CDR3 is 14 residues. CDR1 is SGDLS and CDR2 is YYNGEE in the germline V gene. The CDR3 nucleotides are TGTGCCAGCAGCCCCGGGGGCGTCGACAATGAGCAGTTCTTC. It codes for CASSPGGVDNEQFF.

This chain connects TRBV5-6 to TRBJ1-1; no clear D gene. CDR1 SGHDT and CDR2 YYEEEE come from the germline V gene. V dropped 3 bases and J dropped 0 bases, with 9 bases sitting between them. This CDR3 has 14 residues. The CDR3 reads CASSWTAMNTEAFF. The CDR3 coding sequence is TGTGCCAGCAGCTGGACCGCTATGAACACTGAAGCTTTCTTT.

In DNA form, the CDR3 reads TGTGCCAGCAGTTCGCGGACGGTAGTTACAGATACGCAGTATTTT. Its protein product is CASSSRTVVTDTQYF. The chain links TRBV28 to TRBJ2-3; D is undetermined. The CDR3 is made up of 15 amino acids. V shed 4 bases and J shed 3 bases, with 14 bases lying between them. The germline V gene has CDR1 MDHEN and CDR2 SYDVKM.

This clone was seen just once. This sample also contains other DNA sequences that code for the same CDR3. The chain is built from TRBV27 and TRBJ2-1; D is ambiguous. V was shortened by 3 bases and J by 3 bases, with 6 bases between the two germline ends. The germline CDR1 and CDR2 sequences are MNHEY and SMNVEV (reference sequence). CDR3 length: 13 residues. CDR3: CASSLGGYNEQFF. CDR3 bases: TGTGCCAGCAGTTTGGGCGGCTACAATGAGCAGTTCTTC.

CDR3 nucleotide sequence: TGTGCCAGCAGTGAAGAAGGGGCCAGCTACGAGCAGTACTTC. This translates into CASSEEGASYEQYF. The genes are TRBV6-1 and TRBJ2-7; possibly TRBD1 for D (5 bases). Trimming cost V 1 base and J 3 bases, with 10 bases left between them. The CDR3 length is 14 residues. Germline V gene lookup returns CDR1 MNHNS and CDR2 SASEGT.

The chain joins TRBV10-2 to TRBJ2-7; the D is unclear. The V and J ends lost 3 bases and 2 bases respectively, with 11 bases between them. The CDR3 sequence is 14 residues long. Germline V gene lookup returns CDR1 WSHSY and CDR2 SAAADI. The CDR3 DNA sequence: TGCGCCAGCAGTGAAGTGAGAGAGACCTACGAGCAGTACTTC. Translated: CASSEVRETYEQYF.

This chain joins TRBV6-6 and TRBJ2-1, with a tentative D call TRBD1 (6 bases). Germline-derived CDR1 and CDR2 are MNHNY and SVGAGI (reference sequence). The germline V and J ends were trimmed by 6 bases and 3 bases, with 15 bases remaining between them. This CDR3 is built from 15 residues. CDR3 nucleotide sequence: TGTGCCAGCAGCTTCACCGGGACAAGCTACAATGAGCAGTTCTTC. This encodes CASSFTGTSYNEQFF.

The chain carries TRBV5-6 and TRBJ2-4; D gene unclear. The length of the CDR3 is 14 residues. V gave up 0 bases and J gave up 2 bases, with 6 bases separating them. The germline V gene encodes CDR1 SGHDT and CDR2 YYEEEE. DNA of the CDR3: TGTGCCAGCAGCTTGGACCTAACCAAAAACATTCAGTACTTC. Translation gives CASSLDLTKNIQYF.

This clone was seen once. The V gene is TRBV5-6, the J gene TRBJ2-1, with TRBD1 identical over 9 bases. The V gene's germline CDR1 is SGHDT and CDR2 YYEEEE. The CDR3 has 14 residues. Germline trimming cut 5 bases from V and 9 bases from J; bases unmatched to any gene: 9. CDR3 bases: TGTGCCAGCAGACCCGGGACAGGGAACGGTGAGCAGTTCTTC. Translating gives CASRPGTGNGEQFF.

As regards this clone: In the same sample, other DNA sequences code for this CDR3. This chain links TRBV6-5 with TRBJ2-7, with TRBD1 identical over 8 bases. The germline gives CDR1 MNHEY, CDR2 SVGAGI. The CDR3 runs 15 residues. Trimming cost V 2 bases and J 0 bases; bases outside gene matches: 3. CDR3 in DNA: TGTGCCAGCAGTTACGGGCAGGGGGCCTCCTACGAGCAGTACTTC. Protein product: CASSYGQGASYEQYF.

This clone came up once. The chain couples TRBV19 to TRBJ2-2; 8 nucleotides align to TRBD1. The J segment lost 6 bases and the V segment lost 4 bases, leaving 4 bases of the junction unmatched. CDR3 length equals 14 residues. Germline V gene lookup returns CDR1 LNHDA and CDR2 SQIVND (reference sequence). CDR3 coding DNA: TGTGCCAGTAGTAGACAGGGGACGGCCGGGGAGCTGTTTTTT. Protein sequence: CASSRQGTAGELFF.

V and J are TRBV2 and TRBJ2-1; 11 bases are a match to TRBD2. V was pared by 1 base and J by 8 bases, with 7 bases of the junction left unmatched. The CDR3 consists of 16 residues. Per the germline V gene, CDR1 is SNHLY and CDR2 is FYNNEI. DNA of the CDR3: TGTGCCAGCAGTGAAGGGCTAGCGGGAGGAGGGGATGAGCAGTTCTTC. It yields the protein CASSEGLAGGGDEQFF.

The J gene is TRBJ2-4, the V gene TRBV10-1; weak D call: TRBD1 (7 bases). Germline V gene data show CDR1 as WNHNN and CDR2 as SYGVQD (reference sequence). CDR3 length equals 15 residues. Trimming stripped 0 bases from V and 4 bases from J, with 10 bases between. The CDR3 is CASSESGGQKNIQYF. In nucleotides, the CDR3 is TGCGCCAGCAGTGAGTCGGGGGGACAGAAAAACATTCAGTACTTC.

The chain is built from TRBV28 and TRBJ2-7; D perhaps matches TRBD2 (5 bases). Germline V gene sequence: CDR1 MDHEN, CDR2 SYDVKM. There are 14 residues in the CDR3. The V gene lost 4 bases and the J gene lost 5 bases, with 15 bases spanning the gap. CDR3 in DNA: TGTGCCAGCAGTTGGAGCCTTACGGGAAACGAGCAGTACTTC. Protein product: CASSWSLTGNEQYF.

The chain carries TRBV7-2 and TRBJ2-2; 7 bases align to TRBD1. The CDR3 runs 17 residues. Trimming cost V 1 base and J 5 bases; bases outside gene matches: 10. Germline V gene data show CDR1 as SGHTA and CDR2 as FQGNSA. The CDR3 coding sequence is TGTGCCAGCAGCTTAGGGCAGGGGGTATGGCGGACCGGGGAGCTGTTTTTT. As protein: CASSLGQGVWRTGELFF.

About this clone itself: Additional DNA sequences in this sample encode the identical CDR3. The V gene is TRBV6-5, the J gene TRBJ2-1; D gene unclear. The length of the CDR3 is 13 residues. With 0 bases removed from V and 6 bases from J, the gap between germline ends came to 6 bases. Germline-derived CDR1 and CDR2 are MNHEY and SVGAGI. The CDR3 nucleotides are TGTGCCAGCAGTTACTCGACGGGCAATGAGCAGTTCTTC. This gives the protein CASSYSTGNEQFF.

This clone was counted once. The chain joins TRBV4-2 to TRBJ2-7; D gene uncertain. CDR1 and CDR2 (germline): LGHNA, YNFKEQ. V dropped 0 bases and J dropped 5 bases, with 8 bases sitting between them. The CDR3 length is 13 residues. CDR3 nucleotide sequence: TGTGCCAGCAGCCAAGATGGGTCCAACGAGCAGTACTTC. It encodes CASSQDGSNEQYF.

The chain recombines TRBV29-1 with TRBJ1-2; tentative D call: TRBD1 (5 bases). The CDR3 totals 12 residues. Germline CDR1 SQVTM, CDR2 ANQGSEA. The V gene lost 4 bases and the J gene lost 1 base, with 7 bases spanning the gap. DNA for the CDR3: TGCAGCGTTGCGGACAATAACTATGGCTACACCTTC. Translating gives CSVADNNYGYTF.

The chain is built from TRBV30 and TRBJ2-3, with 11 bases that match TRBD1. The germline gives CDR1 GTSNPN, CDR2 SVGIG (reference sequence). The CDR3 is 15 residues long. The junction had 8 bases not matched to a gene; V was cut back by 3 bases and J by 6 bases. In DNA form, the CDR3 reads TGTGCCTGGAGCGCGGACAGGGGGCTTTCCGATACGCAGTATTTT. Translating gives CAWSADRGLSDTQYF. Combining the CDR3 with reference TRBV30 and TRBJ2-3 gives the whole variable domain SQTIHQWPATLVQPVGSPLSLECTVEGTSNPNLYWYRQAAGRGLQLLFYSVGIGQISSEVPQNLSASRPQDRQFILSSKKLLLSDSGFYLCAWSADRGLSDTQYFGPGTRLTVL.

The chain combines TRBV5-8 with TRBJ2-1, with unresolved D. Trimming removed 0 bases at V and 15 bases at J, with 4 bases between. Germline CDR1 reads SGHTS; CDR2 reads YDEGEE. CDR3 length: 9 amino acids. This CDR3 is CASSLVRFF. CDR3 bases: TGTGCCAGCAGCTTGGTACGGTTCTTC.

With regard to this clone: Other nucleotide sequences from this sample produce the same CDR3. The V gene is TRBV2, the J gene TRBJ2-7; no reliable D call. This CDR3 contains 12 residues. The germline gives CDR1 SNHLY, CDR2 FYNNEI. V shed 3 bases and J shed 4 bases, with 7 bases lying between them. The CDR3 here is CASSDWGYEQYF. The CDR3 nucleotides read TGTGCCAGCAGTGATTGGGGTTACGAGCAGTACTTC.